A single sample gave rise to the 24 T cell receptor beta chains below, sequenced in a study of cytomegalovirus exposure and HLA in healthy donors. Use of 60 Vbeta and 13 Jbeta primers characterized the PCR. Using immunoSEQ multiplex PCR, the repertoire was profiled, and TCRdb retains in-frame clones only, with some absent. Among over 85,000 clones, 73% were seen once, and the ten largest hold more than 3%. Material for sequencing was PBMCs. The receptors were gathered from a man aged 40-55 years in good health and CMV-seronegative.

The chain couples TRBV5-1 to TRBJ1-2, with D unresolved. V lost 0 bases to trimming and J lost 6 bases, with 9 bases between them. In germline, CDR1 is SGHRS, CDR2 YFSETQ. The CDR3 has 13 residues. As DNA, the CDR3 is TGCGCCAGCAGCTTGGCCGGGGATCATGGCTACACCTTC. It is translated as CASSLAGDHGYTF.

V and J are TRBV30 and TRBJ2-1; 10 bases agree with TRBD2. The CDR3 is 15 amino acids. Unmatched junction bases numbered 10, after V lost 4 bases and J lost 7 bases. Germline assignment: CDR1 GTSNPN and CDR2 SVGIG (reference sequence). CDR3 in DNA: TGTGCCTGGATAAGAAGAAGGACTAGCGGTAATGAGCAGTTCTTC. Its translation: CAWIRRRTSGNEQFF.

Details on this clone: This same CDR3 is encoded by further DNA sequences in the sample. This rearrangement joins TRBV9 to TRBJ2-1; maybe TRBD2 (6 bases). V lost 0 bases and J 0 bases, leaving 7 bases between the germline ends. Germline loops: CDR1 SGDLS, CDR2 YYNGEE. The CDR3 has 15 amino acids. The chain's CDR3 is CASSVETSSYNEQFF. DNA for the CDR3: TGTGCCAGCAGCGTAGAGACTAGCTCCTACAATGAGCAGTTCTTC.

The chain joins TRBV28 to TRBJ1-5; D is uncertain. V dropped 2 bases and J dropped 2 bases, with 13 bases sitting between them. Looked up from germline, CDR1 is MDHEN and CDR2 is SYDVKM. The CDR3 extends over 16 amino acids. The CDR3 coding sequence is TGTGCCAGCAGTTTAGGAGGAACGCGCGGCAATCAGCCCCAGCATTTT. It translates to CASSLGGTRGNQPQHF.

J is TRBJ2-5 and V is TRBV5-4; no reliable D call. V gave up 0 bases and J gave up 5 bases, with 8 bases separating them. CDR1 SGHNT and CDR2 YYREEE come from the germline V gene (reference sequence). There are 13 residues in the CDR3. In DNA, the CDR3 is TGTGCCAGCAGCTTGGATTTCGGGGAGACCCAGTACTTC. Encoded protein: CASSLDFGETQYF.

The V and J genes are TRBV7-9 and TRBJ2-7, with 7 bases aligning to TRBD2. From germline, CDR1 is SEHNR and CDR2 FQNEAQ (reference sequence). The CDR3 runs to 12 residues. The V and J ends lost 11 bases and 6 bases, in that order; junction bases with no gene match: 10. The CDR3 region has the DNA TGTGCCGGTGGGGGGGGTGGTAGCGAGCAGTACTTC. This encodes CAGGGGGSEQYF.

The chain links TRBV6-4 to TRBJ1-2; 10 positions match TRBD1. Per the germline V gene, CDR1 is MRHNA and CDR2 is SNTAGT. The trim removed 11 bases at V and 0 bases at J, leaving 18 bases unmatched. This CDR3 is built from 18 residues. The CDR3 region has the DNA TGTGCCGGGTGTAGTAGGGGGACAGGGGTCCGCGCTAACTATGGCTACACCTTC. Its translation is CAGCSRGTGVRANYGYTF.

The chain links TRBV6-1 to TRBJ1-5, with D unresolved. Germline CDR1 is MNHNS and CDR2 is SASEGT. The CDR3 spans 15 residues. V was shortened by 2 bases and J by 0 bases, with 8 bases between the two germline ends. The chain's CDR3 is CASSEFYYSNQPQHF. The CDR3 DNA reads TGTGCCAGCAGTGAATTTTATTATAGCAATCAGCCCCAGCATTTT.

The rearrangement links TRBV10-3 to TRBJ1-5; D is undetermined. The V gene's germline CDR1 is ENHRY and CDR2 SYGVKD. The V gene lost 0 bases and the J gene lost 7 bases, with 13 bases spanning the gap. This CDR3 comprises 15 residues. The DNA for the CDR3 is TGTGCCATCAGTGAGTCCTACTCTTCGGTCCAGCCCCAGCATTTT. Encoded protein: CAISESYSSVQPQHF.

Of note for this clone: Given the absence of the conserved phenylalanine or tryptophan at the CDR3 end, a read error is likely. V usage is TRBV6-5 and J usage is TRBJ1-1; possibly TRBD1 for D (5 bases). The CDR3 has 12 residues. V was pared by 7 bases and J by 3 bases, with 9 bases between. Germline V gene data show CDR1 as MNHEY and CDR2 as SVGAGI. The CDR3 protein is CASTDSYTEAFV. The CDR3 DNA is TGTGCCAGCACCGACAGTTACACTGAAGCTTTCGTT.

The genes are TRBV2 and TRBJ1-1; 7 bases match TRBD1. This CDR3 contains 12 residues. With 5 bases clipped from V and 8 bases from J, the junction kept 5 bases outside the gene matches. The V gene's germline CDR1 is SNHLY and CDR2 FYNNEI. CDR3 DNA sequence: TGTGCCAGCAGTATAGGGACAGCAGAAGCTTTCTTT. Amino acid sequence: CASSIGTAEAFF.

The chain carries TRBV5-1 and TRBJ2-1, with 11 bases lining up with TRBD1. Germline trimming cut 2 bases from V and 0 bases from J; bases unmatched to any gene: 13. The CDR3 has 20 residues. Per the germline V gene, CDR1 is SGHRS and CDR2 is YFSETQ. CDR3 in amino acids: CASSLRMGQGGYSSYNEQFF. As DNA, the CDR3 is TGCGCCAGCAGCTTAAGAATGGGACAGGGGGGTTATAGCTCCTACAATGAGCAGTTCTTC.

This clone was detected only once. CDR3 nucleotides: TGTGCCAGCAGCGTCCTACTAGCGGGGGGAGCACTCTACGAGCAGTACTTC. This encodes CASSVLLAGGALYEQYF. The chain couples TRBV7-8 to TRBJ2-7; TRBD2 aligns across 12 bases. The CDR3 has 17 residues. J gave up 3 bases and V 5 bases, and 11 bases lay outside the gene matches. CDR1 is SGHVS and CDR2 is FQNEAQ in the germline V gene.

The gene calls are TRBV2 and TRBJ2-5; 13 bases line up with TRBD2. The CDR3 extends over 17 amino acids. J was trimmed by 3 bases and V by 5 bases; bases with no gene match: 9. Germline assignment: CDR1 SNHLY and CDR2 FYNNEI. The CDR3 loop is CASSPWGLAGRKETQYF. The CDR3 nucleotides read TGTGCCAGCAGTCCCTGGGGACTAGCGGGGAGAAAAGAGACCCAGTACTTC. Supplemented by reference TRBV2 and TRBJ2-5, the full variable domain reads EPEVTQTPSHQVTQMGQEVILRCVPISNHLYFYWYRQILGQKVEFLVSFYNNEISEKSEIFDDQFSVERPDGSNFTLKIRSTKLEDSAMYFCASSPWGLAGRKETQYFGPGTRLLVL.

The chain joins TRBV5-8 to TRBJ1-2, with D hard to call. In germline, CDR1 is SGHTS, CDR2 YDEGEE. The CDR3 is 14 residues long. V dropped 6 bases and J dropped 7 bases, with 19 bases sitting between them. CDR3 sequence: CASTSSGTASGYTF. The CDR3 DNA reads as TGTGCCAGCACCTCCTCGGGTACTGCCTCTGGCTACACCTTC.

This clone showed up just once. The chain uses TRBV5-6 and TRBJ1-1; the D is unclear. The CDR3 loop spans 14 amino acids. CDR1 is SGHDT, CDR2 YYEEEE, per germline. The V gene lost 4 bases and the J gene lost 4 bases, with 14 bases spanning the gap. The CDR3 coding sequence is TGTGCCAGCAGCCTAGAGGGCCGAGGCACTGAAGCTTTCTTT. Protein: CASSLEGRGTEAFF.

V gene TRBV7-2 combines with J gene TRBJ2-5; D uncertain. V lost 1 base to trimming and J lost 5 bases, with 5 bases between them. Germline assignment: CDR1 SGHTA and CDR2 FQGNSA. The CDR3 extends over 12 amino acids. CDR3 DNA sequence: TGTGCCAGCAGCTTAGATCCGGAGACCCAGTACTTC. This encodes CASSLDPETQYF.

This clone showed up just a few times. The chain uses TRBV4-2 and TRBJ1-5; 11 positions match TRBD1. The J segment lost 2 bases and the V segment lost 0 bases, leaving 9 bases of the junction unmatched. The CDR3 has 19 residues. The V gene's germline CDR1 is LGHNA and CDR2 YNFKEQ. The CDR3, as DNA: TGTGCCAGCAGCCAAGATGGGACAGGGGGGTTAGGCGGCAATCAGCCCCAGCATTTT. The encoded protein is CASSQDGTGGLGGNQPQHF.

This chain links TRBV5-6 with TRBJ1-2, with 8 bases identical to TRBD1. With 4 bases clipped from V and 9 bases from J, the junction kept 11 bases outside the gene matches. Germline V lookup: CDR1 SGHDT, CDR2 YYEEEE. The CDR3 consists of 14 residues. The DNA of the CDR3 is TGTGCCAGCAGCATAGACAGGGGCTTTAAGCGCTACACCTTC. Translation: CASSIDRGFKRYTF.

The chain employs TRBV4-1 and TRBJ1-5, with D perhaps TRBD1 (6 bases). The germline V gene has CDR1 MGHRA and CDR2 YSYEKL. Trimming removed 4 bases at V and 4 bases at J, with 14 bases between. This CDR3 comprises 15 residues. The CDR3 DNA sequence: TGCGCCAGCAGCCCACCTCACGACAGGAATCAGCCCCAGCATTTT. Translating gives CASSPPHDRNQPQHF.

This clone occurred once. The rearrangement uses TRBV5-1 and TRBJ2-5, with 9 nucleotides matching TRBD2. Per the germline V gene, CDR1 is SGHRS and CDR2 is YFSETQ. Trimming removed 0 bases from V and 5 bases from J; junction bases left unmatched: 8. There are 16 residues in the CDR3. DNA of the CDR3: TGCGCCAGCAGCTTGGAGGCGGGGGGGCCGGGTGAGACCCAGTACTTC. Its translation is CASSLEAGGPGETQYF.

The J gene is TRBJ1-5, the V gene TRBV7-8; 8 bases line up with TRBD1. Germline V CDR1 and CDR2: SGHVS, FQNEAQ. The CDR3 consists of 17 residues. After removal of 7 bases from V and 5 bases from J, the junction contained 16 bases not matched to a gene. This CDR3 reads CASTERPGQERDQPQHF. CDR3 coding DNA: TGTGCCAGCACCGAGCGTCCGGGACAGGAGAGGGATCAGCCCCAGCATTTT.

The J gene is TRBJ1-5, the V gene TRBV16, with TRBD1 matching over 12 bases. V lost 2 bases to trimming and J lost 4 bases; unmatched junction nucleotides: 3. This CDR3 is 16 amino acids long. Germline V gene lookup returns CDR1 KGHSY and CDR2 FQNENV. The CDR3 reads CASSQPGQGANQPQHF. The CDR3 DNA reads as TGTGCCAGCAGCCAACCGGGACAGGGGGCAAATCAGCCCCAGCATTTT.

The V and J genes are TRBV13 and TRBJ2-7; D uncertain. V dropped 2 bases and J dropped 6 bases, with 5 bases sitting between them. The CDR3 has 11 residues. Germline CDR1 and CDR2: PRHDT and FYEKMQ (reference sequence). The CDR3 region is CASSLLREQYF. In DNA form, the CDR3 reads TGTGCCAGCAGCTTACTCCGCGAGCAGTACTTC. Together with reference TRBV13 and TRBJ2-7, the CDR3 gives the full variable domain: AAGVIQSPRHLIKEKRETATLKCYPIPRHDTVYWYQQGPGQDPQFLISFYEKMQSDKGSIPDRFSAQQFSDYHSELNMSSLELGDSALYFCASSLLREQYFGPGTRLTVT.